The clone carrying this TCR beta chain was counted between two and nine times. As yet, its antigen is unknown. This entry is derived from a study of read filtering for tumor transcriptome and immune sequencing. On the study more broadly: Mean patient age was roughly 61 years, range roughly 45 to 85; 17 male, about 15 female.

Molecular barcoded adaptors covering alpha/delta and beta/gamma chains were used on approximately 400 ng RNA. MiXCR, applied by TCRdb to the reads, yields one record per CDR3 protein. Of over 15,000 distinct CDR3 sequences listed, around 20% are singletons. Study conclusions and caveats: IR-seq captured clonotypes deeper and more reliably than RNA-seq. IR-seq and RNA-seq agreed better without single-read clonotypes.

The germline V and J ends were trimmed by 6 bases and 5 bases, with 21 bases remaining between them. Germline V gene data show CDR1 as MNHEY and CDR2 as SVGAGI. This CDR3 region has 16 residues. The chain recombines TRBV6-5 with TRBJ2-3; TRBD1 might be the D (6 bases). The origin of this receptor is a donor at least 40 years old with multiple myeloma. Sequenced material: a population of CD138-negative cells sorted from bone marrow. CDR3 nucleotides: TGTGCCAGCAGCCCCGCCCGACAGGTTTCAGGAGATACGCAGTATTTT. Its protein product is CASSPARQVSGDTQYF.